This T cell receptor (beta chain) was identified during a study of identical twins. Broader study findings: Fewer insertions characterized abundant cord blood beta clonotypes, whereas memory repertoires showed none.

As to this clonotype: Its antigen is as yet unknown.

With 0 bases removed from V and 2 bases from J, the gap between germline ends came to 13 bases. From germline, CDR1 is SGHNT and CDR2 YYREEE (reference sequence). The length of the CDR3 is 16 residues. TCRdb processed the 5' RACE reads anew with MiXCR; each CDR3 protein has one entry. The data show 350,000 to 600,000 distinct CDR3 sequences, about 14% seen once. Separately, the same data were catalogued under a study of yellow fever vaccine responses in identical twins.

The chain recombines TRBV5-4 with TRBJ2-3; D might be TRBD2 (6 bases). The sample was CD4+ T cells sorted from blood. The TCR originated in a woman aged 18-29 years in good health. The CDR3 coding sequence is TGTGCCAGCAGCTTGGATGGCGGGGTACCCACAGATACGCAGTATTTT. Translated, it gives CASSLDGGVPTDTQYF.